A selection of T cell receptor beta chains follows, all from one sample in a study of T cells after yellow fever vaccination. TCRdb passed the 5' RACE reads through MiXCR, listing each CDR3 protein once. The table records roughly 140,000 distinct CDR3 sequences, 7.7% of them present only once. This specimen was CD4+ T cells sorted from PBMCs, taken 5 days after the yellow fever booster vaccination. Every receptor here comes from a man aged 30 to 45 who received the YFV17D yellow fever vaccine. Both conserved end residues are trimmed from each CDR3. The D gene is left open where the match is weak.

v_call,j_call,d_call,cdr3_aa
TRBV30,TRBJ2-7,-,AWSADTYYEQY
TRBV3-1,TRBJ2-5,TRBD2,ASSRYGTSGKETQY
TRBV11-2,TRBJ2-5,TRBD2,ASSFGLAETQY
TRBV29-1,TRBJ2-5,TRBD1,SASGTGLGQETQY
TRBV7-2,TRBJ1-2,TRBD1,ASSRDLDRGLYGYT
TRBV7-2,TRBJ1-1,-,ASSPGAWDTEAF
TRBV20-1,TRBJ2-1,TRBD2,SASAQAGVSYEQF
TRBV12-3/TRBV12-4,TRBJ2-1,TRBD2,ASKRTSGRISYNEQF
TRBV5-4,TRBJ2-5,-,ASELGTSQETQY
TRBV7-9,TRBJ2-5,-,ASSLPRDQETQY
TRBV5-1,TRBJ2-5,-,ASSLLGDRIETQY
TRBV20-1,TRBJ2-7,TRBD1,SGDRGQGEQY
TRBV5-1,TRBJ2-5,TRBD2,ASSFLAGLYQETQY
TRBV7-2,TRBJ2-3,-,ASSLVRELGDTQY
TRBV19,TRBJ2-5,-,ASSIGVSGFQETQY
TRBV6-1,TRBJ2-7,TRBD2,ASSLREDSYEQY
TRBV18,TRBJ2-7,TRBD1,ASSLGTGSLGSYEQY
TRBV20-1,TRBJ2-1,TRBD2,SALFTSGSYNEQF
TRBV5-1,TRBJ2-7,-,ASSLRSAGKPYEQY
TRBV19,TRBJ2-3,-,ASRGALGDTQY
TRBV12-3/TRBV12-4,TRBJ2-5,-,ASSFGRAQGETQY
TRBV29-1,TRBJ2-7,TRBD2,SVEAGLAGAIYEQY
TRBV5-1,TRBJ1-2,-,ASSLGESYGYT
TRBV14,TRBJ2-1,TRBD2,ASNSWSGETKF
TRBV18,TRBJ2-7,-,ASSSTLTYEQY
TRBV7-2,TRBJ2-3,-,ASSLNPQATDTQY
TRBV5-1,TRBJ1-1,-,ASSRTANTEAF
TRBV6-2/TRBV6-3,TRBJ1-1,-,ASYRDTEAF
TRBV2,TRBJ2-5,TRBD2,ASRPWEGAGETQY
TRBV28,TRBJ2-2,-,ASSLGLANTGELF
TRBV24-1,TRBJ2-1,TRBD2,ATSAYSGSYNEQF
TRBV5-4,TRBJ2-2,TRBD1,ASSTGDHTGELF
TRBV5-5,TRBJ2-5,-,ASSFSPTETQY
TRBV30,TRBJ2-7,-,AWSADRGYYEQY
TRBV7-2,TRBJ2-5,-,ASSPSSSQETQY
TRBV20-1,TRBJ2-7,TRBD2,SAPTSGRPYEQY
TRBV20-1,TRBJ2-2,TRBD2,SARDPTSGNTGELF
TRBV7-9,TRBJ1-2,-,ASPQGNGYT
TRBV5-1,TRBJ2-2,TRBD2,ASSFTSGYTGELF
TRBV7-2,TRBJ2-7,-,ASSFLGAYEQY
TRBV20-1,TRBJ2-1,-,SAIQVAWGNEQF
TRBV20-1,TRBJ2-7,-,SARPTGDPSYEQY
TRBV4-3,TRBJ2-7,-,ASSQGVSEEVQY
TRBV5-4,TRBJ2-7,TRBD1,ASMRGTATYEQY